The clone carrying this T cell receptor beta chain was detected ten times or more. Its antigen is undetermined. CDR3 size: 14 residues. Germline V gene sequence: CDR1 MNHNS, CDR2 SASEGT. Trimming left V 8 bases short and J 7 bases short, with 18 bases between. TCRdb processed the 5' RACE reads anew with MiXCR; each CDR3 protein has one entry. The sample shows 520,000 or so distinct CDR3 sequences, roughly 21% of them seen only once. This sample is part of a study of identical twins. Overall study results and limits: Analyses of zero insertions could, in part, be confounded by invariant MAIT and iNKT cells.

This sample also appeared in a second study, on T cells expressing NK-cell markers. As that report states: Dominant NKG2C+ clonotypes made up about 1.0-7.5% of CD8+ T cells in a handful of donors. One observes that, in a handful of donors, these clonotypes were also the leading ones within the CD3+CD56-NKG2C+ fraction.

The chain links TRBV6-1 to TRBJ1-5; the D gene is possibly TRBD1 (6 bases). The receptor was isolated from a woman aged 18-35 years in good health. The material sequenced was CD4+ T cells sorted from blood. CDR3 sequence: CASCLRGVGQPQHF. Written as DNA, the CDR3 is TGTGCCAGCTGTCTAAGGGGGGTTGGGCAGCCCCAGCATTTT.